This T cell receptor beta chain was sequenced in a study of shared clonotypes between healthy human individuals. The naive CD8 fraction comprised CD45RO-negative cells positively selected for CCR7 and excluded terminally differentiated effector memory CD45RA+ cells. The V gene's germline CDR1 is SGHVS and CDR2 FNYEAQ. Trimming cost V 4 bases and J 2 bases; bases outside gene matches: 2. There are 14 residues in the CDR3. Using immunoSEQ multiplex PCR, the repertoire was profiled, and TCRdb retains in-frame clones only, with some absent. In the table there are about 800,000 clones, 96% of which are singletons.

V and J are TRBV7-6 and TRBJ2-7; TRBD2 matches at 10 bases. This receptor was obtained from a man younger than 40 in good health. What was sequenced was naive CD8+ T cells sorted from blood. The CDR3 DNA reads TGTGCCAGCAGCTCCCTAGCGGGAGCCTACGAGCAGTACTTC. Encoded protein: CASSSLAGAYEQYF.